This record covers a single TCR beta chain. No antigen is known for it. The source of the sample is a study of Ad26.COV2.S vaccination and SARS-CoV-2 variants. Whole-study findings and limits: Substantial post-vaccination breadth of spike-specific CD8+ and CD4+ T cell responses was reported. Recipients of vaccine and of placebo showed similar breadth of their non-spike TCR repertoires.

The treatment here: some 20 received Ad26.COV2.S at low or high dose, single or two shots; 5 received placebo; per-sample allocation not given. Sampling was performed 63 days after the first vaccine or placebo injection. As its vector, the vaccine had Ad26, which expressed Wuhan-strain SARS-CoV-2 spike. This CDR3 spans 13 amino acids. Germline V gene data show CDR1 as LGHNA and CDR2 as YSLEER. Deletions cut 0 bases from V and 5 bases from J, with 5 bases between. Repertoires were generated with immunoSEQ multiplex PCR, while TCRdb's copy carries only in-frame clones and drops some. The sample lists over 400,000 clones; 92% were seen once.

The chain carries TRBV4-3 and TRBJ1-5; D uncertain. The source material was peripheral blood, sampled in a trial of Ad26.COV2.S vaccine versus placebo. This TCR was sampled from a person between 18 and 60 years old who received the Ad26.COV2.S COVID-19 vaccine or a placebo. Here the CDR3 reads CASSQDKYQPQHF. The CDR3 nucleotides read TGCGCCAGCAGCCAAGATAAGTATCAGCCCCAGCATTTT.